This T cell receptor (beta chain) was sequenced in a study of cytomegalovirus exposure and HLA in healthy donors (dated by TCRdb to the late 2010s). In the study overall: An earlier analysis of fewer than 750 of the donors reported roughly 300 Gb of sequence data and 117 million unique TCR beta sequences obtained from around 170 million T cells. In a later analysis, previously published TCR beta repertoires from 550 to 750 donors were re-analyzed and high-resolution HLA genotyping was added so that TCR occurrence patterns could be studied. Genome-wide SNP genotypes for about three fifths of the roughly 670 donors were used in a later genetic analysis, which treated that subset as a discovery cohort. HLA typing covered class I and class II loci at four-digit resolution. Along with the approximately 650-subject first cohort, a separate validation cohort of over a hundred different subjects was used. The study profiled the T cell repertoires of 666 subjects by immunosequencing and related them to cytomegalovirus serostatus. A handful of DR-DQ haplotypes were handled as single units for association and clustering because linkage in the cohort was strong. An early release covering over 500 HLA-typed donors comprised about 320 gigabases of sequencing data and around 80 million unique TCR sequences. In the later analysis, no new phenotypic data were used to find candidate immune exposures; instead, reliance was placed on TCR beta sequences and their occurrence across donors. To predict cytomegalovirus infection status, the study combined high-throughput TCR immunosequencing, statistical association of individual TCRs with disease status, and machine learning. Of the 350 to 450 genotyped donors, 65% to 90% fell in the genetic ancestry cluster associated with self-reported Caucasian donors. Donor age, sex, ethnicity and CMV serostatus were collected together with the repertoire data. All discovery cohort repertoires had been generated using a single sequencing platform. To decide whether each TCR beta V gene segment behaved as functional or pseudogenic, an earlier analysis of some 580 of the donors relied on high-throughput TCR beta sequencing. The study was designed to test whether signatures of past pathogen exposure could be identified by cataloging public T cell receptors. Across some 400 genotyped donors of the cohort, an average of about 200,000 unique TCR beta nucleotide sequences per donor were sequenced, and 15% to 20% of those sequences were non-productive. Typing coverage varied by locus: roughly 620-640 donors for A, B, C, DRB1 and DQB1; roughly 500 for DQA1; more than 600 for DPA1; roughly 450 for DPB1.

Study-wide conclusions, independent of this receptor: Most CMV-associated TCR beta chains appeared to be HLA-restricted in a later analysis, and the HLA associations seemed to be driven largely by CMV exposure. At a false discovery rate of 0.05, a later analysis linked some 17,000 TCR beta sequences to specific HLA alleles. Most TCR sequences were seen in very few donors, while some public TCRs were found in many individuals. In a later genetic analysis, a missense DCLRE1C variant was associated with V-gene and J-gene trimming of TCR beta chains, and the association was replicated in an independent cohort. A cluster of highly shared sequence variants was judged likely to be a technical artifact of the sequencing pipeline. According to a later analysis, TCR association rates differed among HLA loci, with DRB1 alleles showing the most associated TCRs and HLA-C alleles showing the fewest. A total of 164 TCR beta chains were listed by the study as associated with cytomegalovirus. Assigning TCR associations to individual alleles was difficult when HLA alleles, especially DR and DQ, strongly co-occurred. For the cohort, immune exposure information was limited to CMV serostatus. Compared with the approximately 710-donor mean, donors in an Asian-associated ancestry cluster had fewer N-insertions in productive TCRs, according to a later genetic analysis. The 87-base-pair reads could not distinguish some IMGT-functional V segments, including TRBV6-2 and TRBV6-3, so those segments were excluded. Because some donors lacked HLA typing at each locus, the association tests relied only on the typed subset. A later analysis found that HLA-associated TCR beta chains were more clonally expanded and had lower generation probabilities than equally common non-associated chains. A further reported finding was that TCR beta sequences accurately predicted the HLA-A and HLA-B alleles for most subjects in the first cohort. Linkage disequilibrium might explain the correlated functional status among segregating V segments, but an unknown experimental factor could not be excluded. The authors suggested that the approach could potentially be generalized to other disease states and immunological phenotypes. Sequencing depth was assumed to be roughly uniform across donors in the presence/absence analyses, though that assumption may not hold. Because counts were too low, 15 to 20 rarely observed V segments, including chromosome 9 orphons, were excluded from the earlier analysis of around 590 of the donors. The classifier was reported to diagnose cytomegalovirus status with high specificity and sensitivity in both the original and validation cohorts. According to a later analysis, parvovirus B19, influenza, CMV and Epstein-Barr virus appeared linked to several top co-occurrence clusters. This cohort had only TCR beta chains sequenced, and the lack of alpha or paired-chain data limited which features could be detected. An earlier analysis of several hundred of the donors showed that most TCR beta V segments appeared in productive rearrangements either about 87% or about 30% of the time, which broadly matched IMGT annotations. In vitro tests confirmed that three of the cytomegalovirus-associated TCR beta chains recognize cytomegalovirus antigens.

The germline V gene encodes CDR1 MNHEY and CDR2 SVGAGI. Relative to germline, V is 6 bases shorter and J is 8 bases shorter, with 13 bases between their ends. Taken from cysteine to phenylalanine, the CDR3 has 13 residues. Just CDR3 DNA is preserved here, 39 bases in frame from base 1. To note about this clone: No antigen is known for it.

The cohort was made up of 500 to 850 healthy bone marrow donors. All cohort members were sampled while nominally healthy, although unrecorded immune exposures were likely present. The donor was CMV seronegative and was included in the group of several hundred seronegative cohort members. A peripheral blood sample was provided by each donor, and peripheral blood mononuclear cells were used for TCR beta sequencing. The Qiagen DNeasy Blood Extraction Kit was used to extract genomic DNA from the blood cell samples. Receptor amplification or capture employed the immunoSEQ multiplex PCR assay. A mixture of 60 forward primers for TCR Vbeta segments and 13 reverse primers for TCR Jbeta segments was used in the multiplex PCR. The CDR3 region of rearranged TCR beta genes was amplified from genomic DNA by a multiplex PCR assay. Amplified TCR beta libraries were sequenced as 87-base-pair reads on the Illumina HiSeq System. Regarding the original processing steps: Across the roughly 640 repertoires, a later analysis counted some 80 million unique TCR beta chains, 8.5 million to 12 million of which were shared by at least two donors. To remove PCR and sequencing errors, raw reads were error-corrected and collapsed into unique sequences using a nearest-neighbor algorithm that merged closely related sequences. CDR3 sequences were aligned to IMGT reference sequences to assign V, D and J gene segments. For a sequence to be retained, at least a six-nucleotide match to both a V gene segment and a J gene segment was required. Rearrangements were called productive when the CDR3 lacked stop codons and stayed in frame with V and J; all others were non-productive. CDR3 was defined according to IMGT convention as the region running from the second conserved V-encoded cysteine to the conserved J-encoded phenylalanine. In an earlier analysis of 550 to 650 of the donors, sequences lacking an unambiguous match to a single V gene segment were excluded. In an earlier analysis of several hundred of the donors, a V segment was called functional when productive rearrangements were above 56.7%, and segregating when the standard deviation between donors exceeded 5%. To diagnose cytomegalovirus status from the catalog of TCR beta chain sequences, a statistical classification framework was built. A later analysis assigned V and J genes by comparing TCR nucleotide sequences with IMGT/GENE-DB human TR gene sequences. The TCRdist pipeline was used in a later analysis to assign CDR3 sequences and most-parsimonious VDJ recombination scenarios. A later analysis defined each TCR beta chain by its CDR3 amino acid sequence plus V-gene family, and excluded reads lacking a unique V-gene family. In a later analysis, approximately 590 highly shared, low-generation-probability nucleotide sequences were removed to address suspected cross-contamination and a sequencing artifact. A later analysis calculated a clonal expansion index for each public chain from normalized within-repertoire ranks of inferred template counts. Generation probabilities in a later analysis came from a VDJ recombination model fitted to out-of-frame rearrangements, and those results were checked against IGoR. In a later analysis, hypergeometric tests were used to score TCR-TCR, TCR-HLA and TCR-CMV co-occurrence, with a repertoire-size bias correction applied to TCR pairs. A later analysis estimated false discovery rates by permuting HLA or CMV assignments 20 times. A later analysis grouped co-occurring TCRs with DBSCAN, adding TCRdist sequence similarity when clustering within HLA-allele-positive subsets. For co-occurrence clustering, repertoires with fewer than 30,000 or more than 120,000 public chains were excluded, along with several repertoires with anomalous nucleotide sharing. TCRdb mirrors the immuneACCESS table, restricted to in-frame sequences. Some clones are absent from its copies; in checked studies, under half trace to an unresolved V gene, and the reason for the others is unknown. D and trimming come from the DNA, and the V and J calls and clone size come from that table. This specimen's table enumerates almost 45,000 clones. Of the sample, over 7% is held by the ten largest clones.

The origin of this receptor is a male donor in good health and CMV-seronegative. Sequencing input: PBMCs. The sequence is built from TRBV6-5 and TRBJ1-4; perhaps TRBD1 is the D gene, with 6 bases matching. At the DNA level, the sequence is TGTGCCAGCAGGCGGGGAGGGGGAGAAAAACTGTTTTTT. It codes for CASRRGGGEKLFF.